Listed below are T cell receptor beta chains from one sample, sequenced in a study of radiation and T cells in renal cell carcinoma. This table comes from immunoSEQ multiplex PCR, and its TCRdb copy is limited to in-frame clones, with some not included. The profile shows some 100,000 clones, 82% of them singletons. Sequences were derived from blood, sampled from a patient whose treatment included radiotherapy and nephrectomy. All receptors come from a man between 60 and 70 years old with renal cell carcinoma. Both conserved end residues are part of each CDR3. Each record gives: V gene, J gene, clone size, D gene, CDR3 DNA, CDR3 protein. A D gene is named only where the DNA matches it firmly. Only some rows state a clone size, as once, few, many or a class for expanded clones.

V: TRBV5-1
J: TRBJ2-5
size: -
D: TRBD1
DNA: TGCGCCAGCAGCAACCGTGGGACAGGACAAGAGACCCAGTACTTC
CDR3: CASSNRGTGQETQYF

V: TRBV18
J: TRBJ2-3
size: -
D: -
DNA: TGTGCCAGTGCTAGCGCTACTAGCACAGATACGCAGTATTTT
CDR3: CASASATSTDTQYF

V: TRBV5-1
J: TRBJ1-1
size: -
D: TRBD1
DNA: TGCGCCAGCATTGACAGGGAGCACACTGAAGCTTTCTTT
CDR3: CASIDREHTEAFF

V: TRBV7-3
J: TRBJ2-1
size: -
D: TRBD1
DNA: TGTGCCAGCAGCTCCAAACGGCAGACAGGGAGCTACAATGAGCAGTTCTTC
CDR3: CASSSKRQTGSYNEQFF

V: TRBV18
J: TRBJ1-3
size: -
D: -
DNA: TGTGCCAGCTCACCGCTTTCGATCACGGGAAACACCATATATTTT
CDR3: CASSPLSITGNTIYF

V: TRBV14
J: TRBJ2-3
size: -
D: -
DNA: TGTGCCAGCAGCTTCCTGCTCACAGATACGCAGTATTTT
CDR3: CASSFLLTDTQYF

V: TRBV15
J: TRBJ1-3
size: -
D: TRBD1
DNA: TGTGCCACCAGCAGAGATAGGGACAGGGGAAACACCATATATTTT
CDR3: CATSRDRDRGNTIYF

V: TRBV7-9
J: TRBJ2-7
size: -
D: -
DNA: TGTGCCAGCAGCTTTGACTCCATTGGGAACTCCTACGAGCAGTACTTC
CDR3: CASSFDSIGNSYEQYF

V: TRBV5-1
J: TRBJ2-4
size: -
D: -
DNA: TGCGCCAGCAACTCCACTCCGGTGGGTGGCAAAAACATTCAGTACTTC
CDR3: CASNSTPVGGKNIQYF

V: TRBV11-3
J: TRBJ2-1
size: -
D: -
DNA: TGTGCCAGCAGCTTAGGTTTGGGTTCTGAGCAGTTCTTC
CDR3: CASSLGLGSEQFF

V: TRBV19
J: TRBJ1-2
size: -
D: TRBD1
DNA: TGTGCCACCACACAACAGGGGGCGTTTGGCTACACCTTC
CDR3: CATTQQGAFGYTF

V: TRBV7-9
J: TRBJ1-1
size: -
D: -
DNA: TGTGCCAGCAGCTTTCCCGAACGAGAAGCTTTCTTT
CDR3: CASSFPEREAFF

V: TRBV15
J: TRBJ2-6
size: once
D: TRBD2
DNA: TGTGCCACTTCGGGGCGGGAGGGCGGTGCCTCTGGGGCCAACGTCCTGACTTTC
CDR3: CATSGREGGASGANVLTF

V: TRBV27
J: TRBJ2-7
size: -
D: -
DNA: TGTGCCAGCAGTTCCAAGACCAGGGTTGACGACGAGCAGTACTTC
CDR3: CASSSKTRVDDEQYF

V: TRBV4-1
J: TRBJ2-2
size: -
D: TRBD1
DNA: TGCGCCAGCAGCCAAGCGGACAGGTCAGGCGGGGAGCTGTTTTTT
CDR3: CASSQADRSGGELFF

V: TRBV5-1
J: TRBJ1-4
size: -
D: -
DNA: TGCGCCAGCAGCTCCACCGGAGCGTATAATGAAAAACTGTTTTTT
CDR3: CASSSTGAYNEKLFF

V: TRBV7-2
J: TRBJ2-5
size: -
D: TRBD1
DNA: TGTGCCAGCAGCTCGACATCACAGGGGTCCCGAGAGACCCAGTACTTC
CDR3: CASSSTSQGSRETQYF

V: TRBV27
J: TRBJ2-7
size: once
D: TRBD2
DNA: TGTGCCAGCAGTCCGACTAGCGGGAGCAGTAACTCCTACGAGCAGTACTTC
CDR3: CASSPTSGSSNSYEQYF

V: TRBV10-1
J: TRBJ2-2
size: once
D: TRBD2
DNA: TGCGCCAGCAGGCAAGCGGGAGATGTCGGGGAGCTGTTTTTT
CDR3: CASRQAGDVGELFF

V: TRBV9
J: TRBJ2-7
size: medium-sized
D: -
DNA: TGTGCCAGCAGCGTCACCGGGACTTTAGGCTACGAGCAGTACTTC
CDR3: CASSVTGTLGYEQYF

V: TRBV4-2
J: TRBJ2-7
size: once
D: TRBD2
DNA: TGTGCCAGCAGCCAAGGACTAGCGGGATCCTACGAGCAGTACTTC
CDR3: CASSQGLAGSYEQYF

V: TRBV28
J: TRBJ2-7
size: -
D: -
DNA: TGTGCCAGCAGTCCTCTCGGGACGGGTCGGCACGAGCAGTACTTC
CDR3: CASSPLGTGRHEQYF

V: TRBV5-1
J: TRBJ1-1
size: few
D: -
DNA: TGCGCCAGCAGCTGGGGGGAGACAGGCCCTGACACTGAAGCTTTCTTT
CDR3: CASSWGETGPDTEAFF

V: TRBV2
J: TRBJ2-1
size: -
D: -
DNA: TGTGCCAGCATTCGGGACCTGGGGAATGAGCAGTTCTTC
CDR3: CASIRDLGNEQFF

V: TRBV9
J: TRBJ2-1
size: -
D: TRBD2
DNA: TGTGCCAGCAGCGTTAGACTAGCGGGGAGCTCCTACAATGAGCAGTTCTTC
CDR3: CASSVRLAGSSYNEQFF

V: TRBV4-1
J: TRBJ1-1
size: once
D: -
DNA: TGCGCCAGCAGCCAAGAGCCGGGGAGGGACACTGAAGCTTTCTTT
CDR3: CASSQEPGRDTEAFF

V: TRBV7-2
J: TRBJ2-1
size: -
D: TRBD2
DNA: TGTGCCAGCAGCTTAGGGACTAGCGGGTACAATGAGCAGTTCTTC
CDR3: CASSLGTSGYNEQFF

V: TRBV29-1
J: TRBJ2-2
size: -
D: TRBD2
DNA: TGCAGCGTTGGGGGACTAGCGGGAGGGCCGGTCACCGGGGAGCCGTTTTTT
CDR3: CSVGGLAGGPVTGEPFF

V: TRBV4-1
J: TRBJ2-7
size: few
D: -
DNA: TGCGCCAGCAGCCAAGATGGGGACGAGCAGTACTTC
CDR3: CASSQDGDEQYF

V: TRBV5-4
J: TRBJ2-2
size: -
D: -
DNA: TGTGCCAGCAGTTCTCAACCGGGACGGGACACCGGGGAGCTGTTTTTT
CDR3: CASSSQPGRDTGELFF

V: TRBV6-1
J: TRBJ1-2
size: -
D: -
DNA: TGTGCCAGCAGGTTGACGGCTTATGGCTACACCTTC
CDR3: CASRLTAYGYTF

V: TRBV5-1
J: TRBJ2-7
size: -
D: TRBD2
DNA: TGCGCCAGCAGCCTAACTAGCGGGAGGGCCTACGAGCAGTACTTC
CDR3: CASSLTSGRAYEQYF

V: TRBV28
J: TRBJ2-5
size: -
D: TRBD2
DNA: TGTGCCAGCAGTATAGCGGGAGGGACGGAGACCCAGTACTTC
CDR3: CASSIAGGTETQYF

V: TRBV28
J: TRBJ2-3
size: -
D: TRBD2
DNA: TGTGCCAGCAGTGCACCGGGACTAGCGGGAATCACAGATACGCAGTATTTT
CDR3: CASSAPGLAGITDTQYF

V: TRBV7-2
J: TRBJ1-2
size: once
D: TRBD1
DNA: TGTGCCAGCAGCCGACCGGGACAGTTCTATGGCTACACCTTC
CDR3: CASSRPGQFYGYTF

V: TRBV4-1
J: TRBJ2-2
size: -
D: -
DNA: TGCGCCAGCAGCCAATATCCCCCCACGCCAGGAGATAACACCGGGGAGCTGTTTTTT
CDR3: CASSQYPPTPGDNTGELFF